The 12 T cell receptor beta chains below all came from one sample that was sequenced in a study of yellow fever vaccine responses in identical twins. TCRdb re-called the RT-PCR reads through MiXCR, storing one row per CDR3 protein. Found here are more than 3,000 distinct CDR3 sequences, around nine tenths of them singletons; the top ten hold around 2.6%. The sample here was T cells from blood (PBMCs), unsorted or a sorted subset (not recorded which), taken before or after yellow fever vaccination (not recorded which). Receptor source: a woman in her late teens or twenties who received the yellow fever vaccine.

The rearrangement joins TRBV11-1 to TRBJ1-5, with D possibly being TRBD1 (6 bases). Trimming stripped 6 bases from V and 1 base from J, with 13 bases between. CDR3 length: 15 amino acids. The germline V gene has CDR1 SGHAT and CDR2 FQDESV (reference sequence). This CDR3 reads CASSTADSSNQPQHF. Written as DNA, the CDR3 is TGTGCCAGCAGTACTGCGGACAGCAGCAATCAGCCCCAGCATTTT.

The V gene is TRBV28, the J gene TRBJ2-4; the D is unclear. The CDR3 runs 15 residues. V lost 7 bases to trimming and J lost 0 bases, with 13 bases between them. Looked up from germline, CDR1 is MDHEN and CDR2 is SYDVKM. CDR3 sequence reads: CASTPNTLAKNIQYF. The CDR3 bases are TGTGCCAGCACCCCAAACACACTAGCCAAAAACATTCAGTACTTC.

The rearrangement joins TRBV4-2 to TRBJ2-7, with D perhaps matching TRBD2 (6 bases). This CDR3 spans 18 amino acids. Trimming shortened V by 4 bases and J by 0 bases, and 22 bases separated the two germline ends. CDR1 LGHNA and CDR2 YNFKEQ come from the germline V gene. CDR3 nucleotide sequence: TGTGCCAGCAGCCCTACCCGGGACTTCCCGTTATCCTCCTACGAGCAGTACTTC. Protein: CASSPTRDFPLSSYEQYF.

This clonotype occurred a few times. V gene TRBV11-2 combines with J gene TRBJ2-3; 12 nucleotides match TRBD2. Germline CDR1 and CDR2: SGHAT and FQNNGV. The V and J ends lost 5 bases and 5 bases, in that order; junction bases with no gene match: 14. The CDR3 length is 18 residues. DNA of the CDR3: TGTGCCAGCAGCAGTGGTACTAGCGGGGGGCCGAGTATAGATACGCAGTATTTT. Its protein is CASSSGTSGGPSIDTQYF.

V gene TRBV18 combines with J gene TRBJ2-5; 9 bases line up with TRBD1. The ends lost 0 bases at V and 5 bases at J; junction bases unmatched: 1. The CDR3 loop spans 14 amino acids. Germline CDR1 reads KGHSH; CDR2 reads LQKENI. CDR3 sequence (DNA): TGTGCCAGCTCACCACCGGGGACAGGGGAGACCCAGTACTTC. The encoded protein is CASSPPGTGETQYF.

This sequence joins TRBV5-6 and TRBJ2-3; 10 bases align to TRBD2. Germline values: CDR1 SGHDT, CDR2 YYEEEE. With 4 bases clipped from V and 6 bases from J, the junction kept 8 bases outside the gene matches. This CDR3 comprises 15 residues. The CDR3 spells CASSSLAGAGDTQYF. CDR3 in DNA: TGTGCCAGCAGCAGTCTAGCGGGAGCAGGGGATACGCAGTATTTT.

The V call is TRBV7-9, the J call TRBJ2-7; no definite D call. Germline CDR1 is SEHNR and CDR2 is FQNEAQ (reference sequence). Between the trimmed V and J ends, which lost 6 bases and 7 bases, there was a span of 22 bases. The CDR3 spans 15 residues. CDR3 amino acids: CASRSRPPKPGEQYF. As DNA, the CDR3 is TGTGCCAGCAGGTCTAGGCCGCCTAAACCTGGAGAGCAGTACTTC. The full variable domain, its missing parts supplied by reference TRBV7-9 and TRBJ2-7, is DTGVSQNPRHKITKRGQNVTFRCDPISEHNRLYWYRQTLGQGPEFLTYFQNEAQLEKSRLLSDRFSAERPKGSFSTLEIQRTEQGDSAMYLCASRSRPPKPGEQYFGPGTRLTVT.

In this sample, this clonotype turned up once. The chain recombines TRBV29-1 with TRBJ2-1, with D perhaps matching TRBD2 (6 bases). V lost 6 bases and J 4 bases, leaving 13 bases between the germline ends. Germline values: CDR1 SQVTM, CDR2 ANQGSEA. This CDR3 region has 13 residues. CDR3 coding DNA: TGCAGCGTCTCCGGGACTGAGTACAATGAGCAGTTCTTC. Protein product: CSVSGTEYNEQFF.

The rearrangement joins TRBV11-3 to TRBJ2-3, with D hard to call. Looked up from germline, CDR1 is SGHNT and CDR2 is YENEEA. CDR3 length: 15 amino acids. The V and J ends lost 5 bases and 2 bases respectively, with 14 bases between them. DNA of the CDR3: TGTGCCAGCAGCCCGGGTATGGTACACACAGATACGCAGTATTTT. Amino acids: CASSPGMVHTDTQYF.

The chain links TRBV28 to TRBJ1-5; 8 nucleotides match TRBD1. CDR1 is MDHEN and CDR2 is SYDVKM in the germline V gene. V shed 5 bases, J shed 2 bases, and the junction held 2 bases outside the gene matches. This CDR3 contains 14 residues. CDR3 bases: TGTGCCAGCAGTCAGACAGGGGGCAATCAGCCCCAGCATTTT. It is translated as CASSQTGGNQPQHF.

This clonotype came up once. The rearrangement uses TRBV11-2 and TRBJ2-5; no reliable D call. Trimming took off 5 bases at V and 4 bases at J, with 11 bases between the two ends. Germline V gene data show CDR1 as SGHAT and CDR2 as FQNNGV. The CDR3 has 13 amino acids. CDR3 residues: CASSPPWGETQYF. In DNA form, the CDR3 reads TGTGCCAGCAGCCCCCCGTGGGGAGAGACCCAGTACTTC.

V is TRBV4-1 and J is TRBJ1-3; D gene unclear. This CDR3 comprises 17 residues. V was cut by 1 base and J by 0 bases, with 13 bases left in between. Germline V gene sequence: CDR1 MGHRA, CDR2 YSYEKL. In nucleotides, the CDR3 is TGCGCCAGCAGCCAAGTGCGCACTAGCCTCTCTGGAAACACCATATATTTT. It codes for CASSQVRTSLSGNTIYF.